This T cell receptor beta chain was captured by sequencing in a study of T-cell memory formation after mild COVID-19. Across the whole study: For the most part, TCR clusters were specific to one donor.

Study observations and caveats: The pre-infection memory compartment contained some responding clones, suggesting cross-reactive memory joined. Contracting clones from day 15 to 85 had balanced CD4/CD8; later expanders favoured CD4+. The authors left the SARS-CoV-2 specificity of second-wave clones peaking on day 37 unconfirmed.

J was trimmed by 4 bases and V by 8 bases; bases with no gene match: 5. Germline lookup yields CDR1 SEHNR and CDR2 FQNEAQ (reference sequence). This CDR3 region has 13 residues. TCRdb independently ran MiXCR on the 5' RACE reads; one entry per CDR3 protein. The sample carries about 310,000 distinct CDR3 sequences, more than 15% recorded once. In regard to this clonotype: Its antigen is as yet unknown.

Sample: PBMCs or a T cell subset sorted from them (not recorded which). The sequence came from a man aged 18 to 29 who had mild COVID-19 (a few samples of this study predate the infection). Cell type and time point are not known. The chain recombines TRBV7-9 with TRBJ2-5; 9 bases agree with TRBD1. The CDR3 sequence: CASSGTGLETQYF. The DNA of the CDR3 is TGTGCCAGCTCCGGGACAGGGTTAGAGACCCAGTACTTC.